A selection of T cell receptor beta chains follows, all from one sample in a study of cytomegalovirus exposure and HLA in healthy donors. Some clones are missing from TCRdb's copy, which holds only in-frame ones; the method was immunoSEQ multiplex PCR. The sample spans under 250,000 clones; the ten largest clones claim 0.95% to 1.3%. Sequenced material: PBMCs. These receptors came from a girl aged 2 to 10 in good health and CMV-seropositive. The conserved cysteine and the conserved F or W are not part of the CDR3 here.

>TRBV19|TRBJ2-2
ASSPTHTGELF
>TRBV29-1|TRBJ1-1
SVWRQGEAF
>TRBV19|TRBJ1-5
ASGPGQGWQPQH
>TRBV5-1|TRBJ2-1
ASSDGLAGLGNEQF
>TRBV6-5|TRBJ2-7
ASSSYSYEQY
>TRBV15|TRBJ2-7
ATSRGQISYEQY
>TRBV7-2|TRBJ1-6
ASSSGTGKNSPLH
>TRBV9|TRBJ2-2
ASSPTGTGELF
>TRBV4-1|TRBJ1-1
ASSPRTANTEAF
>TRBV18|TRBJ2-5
ASSPGSVLETQY
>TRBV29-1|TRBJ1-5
SVVGEPGQPQH
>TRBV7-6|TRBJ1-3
ASSHRQGVSGNTIY
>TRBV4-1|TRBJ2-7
ASGQGTGSSYEQY
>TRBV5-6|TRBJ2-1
ASSLSNYNEQF
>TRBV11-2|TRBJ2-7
ASSLGVGASGSYEQY
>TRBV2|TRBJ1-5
ASTLRTGNQPQH
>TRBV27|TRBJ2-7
ASSVTGAAYEQY
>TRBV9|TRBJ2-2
ASRQGYTGELF
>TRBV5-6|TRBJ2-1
ASTGESYNEQF
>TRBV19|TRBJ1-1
ASSIPHRGNTEAF
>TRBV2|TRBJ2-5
ASSAQGWGETQY
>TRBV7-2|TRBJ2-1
ASSVGTSGNNEQF
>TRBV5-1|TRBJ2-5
ASSARPSGQETQY
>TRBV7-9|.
ASSTQGADEQY
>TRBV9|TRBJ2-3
ASSLGLAQIDTQY
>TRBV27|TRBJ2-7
ATSLAASYEQY
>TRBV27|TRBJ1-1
ATHRQGGTEAF
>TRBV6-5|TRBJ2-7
ASNRDSLPYEQY
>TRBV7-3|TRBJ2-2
ASSGGANTGELF
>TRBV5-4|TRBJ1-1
ASSFVLGNTEAF
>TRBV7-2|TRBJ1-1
ASSLVNGNTEAF
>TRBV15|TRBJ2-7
ATSRDLSTGGPSYEQY
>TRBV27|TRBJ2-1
ASRTSGSSYNEQF
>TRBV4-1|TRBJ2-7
ASSQADSHSYEQY
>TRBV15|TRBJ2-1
ATSRDTGSYNEQF